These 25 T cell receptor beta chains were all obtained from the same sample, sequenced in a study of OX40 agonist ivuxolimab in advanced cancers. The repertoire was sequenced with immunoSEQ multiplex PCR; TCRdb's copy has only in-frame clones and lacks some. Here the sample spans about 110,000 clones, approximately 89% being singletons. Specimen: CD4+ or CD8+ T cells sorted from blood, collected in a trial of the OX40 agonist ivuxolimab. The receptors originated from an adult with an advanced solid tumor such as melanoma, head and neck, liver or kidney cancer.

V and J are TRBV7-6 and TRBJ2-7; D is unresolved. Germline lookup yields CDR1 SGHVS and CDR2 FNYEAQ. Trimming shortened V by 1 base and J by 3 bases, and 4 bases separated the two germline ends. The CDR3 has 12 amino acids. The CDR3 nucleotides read TGTGCCAGCAGCTTAGACAACTACGAGCAGTACTTC. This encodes CASSLDNYEQYF.

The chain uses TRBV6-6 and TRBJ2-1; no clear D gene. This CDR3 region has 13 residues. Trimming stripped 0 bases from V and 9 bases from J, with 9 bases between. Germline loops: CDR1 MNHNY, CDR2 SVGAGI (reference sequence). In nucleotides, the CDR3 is TGTGCCAGCAGTTACTCCCGGAGCAGTGAGCAGTTCTTC. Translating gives CASSYSRSSEQFF.

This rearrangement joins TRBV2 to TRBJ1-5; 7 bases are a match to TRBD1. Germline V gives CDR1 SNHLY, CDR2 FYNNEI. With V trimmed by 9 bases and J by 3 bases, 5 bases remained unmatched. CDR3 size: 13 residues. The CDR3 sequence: CARRDSLNQPQHF. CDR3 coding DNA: TGTGCCAGAAGGGACAGCCTCAATCAGCCCCAGCATTTT.

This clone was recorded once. The CDR3 reads CASSLNPGQGAIYGYTF. The CDR3 DNA follows: TGTGCCAGCAGTTTAAACCCGGGACAGGGGGCTATCTATGGCTACACCTTC. The chain combines TRBV27 with TRBJ1-2; TRBD1 matches 12 bases. After removal of 2 bases from V and 4 bases from J, the junction contained 8 bases not matched to a gene. Germline V CDR1 and CDR2: MNHEY, SMNVEV (reference sequence). The CDR3 length is 17 residues.

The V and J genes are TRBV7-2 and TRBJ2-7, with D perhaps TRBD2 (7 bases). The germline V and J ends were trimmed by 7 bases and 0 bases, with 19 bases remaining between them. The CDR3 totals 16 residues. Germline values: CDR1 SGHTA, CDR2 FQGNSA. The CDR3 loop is CASISGGGPSSYEQYF. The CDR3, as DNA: TGTGCCAGCATTTCGGGGGGCGGCCCAAGCTCCTACGAGCAGTACTTC.

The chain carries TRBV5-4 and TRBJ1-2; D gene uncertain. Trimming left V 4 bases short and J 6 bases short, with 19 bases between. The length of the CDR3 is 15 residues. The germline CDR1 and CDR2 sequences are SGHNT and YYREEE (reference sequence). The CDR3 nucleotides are TGTGCCAGCAGCCTCGGGGTCTCCGTCTACGATGGCTACACCTTC. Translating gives CASSLGVSVYDGYTF.

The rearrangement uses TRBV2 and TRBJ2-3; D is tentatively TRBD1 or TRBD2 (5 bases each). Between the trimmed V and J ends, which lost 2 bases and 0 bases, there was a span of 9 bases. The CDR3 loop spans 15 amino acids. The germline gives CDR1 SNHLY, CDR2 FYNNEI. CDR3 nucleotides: TGTGCCAGCAGTGAATTGGGGGTTAGCACAGATACGCAGTATTTT. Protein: CASSELGVSTDTQYF.

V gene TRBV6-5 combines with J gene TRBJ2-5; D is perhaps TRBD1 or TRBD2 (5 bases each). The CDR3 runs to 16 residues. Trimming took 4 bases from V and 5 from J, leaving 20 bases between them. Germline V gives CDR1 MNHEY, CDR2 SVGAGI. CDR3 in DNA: TGTGCCAGCAGTTCTAATTTCAGGGTGTGGGACGAGACCCAGTACTTC. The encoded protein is CASSSNFRVWDETQYF.

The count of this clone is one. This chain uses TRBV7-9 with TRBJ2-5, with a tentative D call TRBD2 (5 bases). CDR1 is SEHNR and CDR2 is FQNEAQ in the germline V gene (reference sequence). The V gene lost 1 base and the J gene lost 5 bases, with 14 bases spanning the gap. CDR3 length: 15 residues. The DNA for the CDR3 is TGTGCCAGCAGCTTAGTCGAGGGAATTTCGGAGACCCAGTACTTC. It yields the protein CASSLVEGISETQYF.

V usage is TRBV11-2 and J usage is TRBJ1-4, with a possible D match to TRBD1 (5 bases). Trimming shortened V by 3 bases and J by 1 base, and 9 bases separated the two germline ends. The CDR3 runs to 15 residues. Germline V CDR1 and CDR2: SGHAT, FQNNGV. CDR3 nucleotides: TGTGCCAGCAGCTTTCTGGGACTAACTAATGAAAAACTGTTTTTT. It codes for CASSFLGLTNEKLFF.

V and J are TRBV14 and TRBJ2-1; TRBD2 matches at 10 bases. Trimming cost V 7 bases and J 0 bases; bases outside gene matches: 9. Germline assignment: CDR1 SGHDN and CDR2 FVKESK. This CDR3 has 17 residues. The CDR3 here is CASNSLAGTSSYNEQFF. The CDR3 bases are TGTGCCAGCAACTCACTAGCGGGGACGAGCTCCTACAATGAGCAGTTCTTC. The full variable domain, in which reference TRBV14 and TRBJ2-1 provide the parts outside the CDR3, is EAGVTQFPSHSVIEKGQTVTLRCDPISGHDNLYWYRRVMGKEIKFLLHFVKESKQDESGMPNNRFLAERTGGTYSTLKVQPAELEDSGVYFCASNSLAGTSSYNEQFFGPGTRLTVL.

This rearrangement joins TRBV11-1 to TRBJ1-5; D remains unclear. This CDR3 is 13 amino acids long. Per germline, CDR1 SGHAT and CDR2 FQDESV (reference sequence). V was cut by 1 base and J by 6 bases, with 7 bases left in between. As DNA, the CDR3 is TGTGCCAGCAGCTTAGGGTCTGGTCAGCCCCAGCATTTT. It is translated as CASSLGSGQPQHF.

The DNA of the CDR3 is TGTGCCAGTAGTATGGGCTGGGGGGAAGCTTTCTTT. Translated, it gives CASSMGWGEAFF. The chain joins TRBV19 to TRBJ1-1; a weak D match, TRBD1 (5 bases). The CDR3 is 12 residues long. Germline CDR1 is LNHDA and CDR2 is SQIVND (reference sequence). The V end was cut by 3 bases, the J end by 8 bases, with 10 bases between.

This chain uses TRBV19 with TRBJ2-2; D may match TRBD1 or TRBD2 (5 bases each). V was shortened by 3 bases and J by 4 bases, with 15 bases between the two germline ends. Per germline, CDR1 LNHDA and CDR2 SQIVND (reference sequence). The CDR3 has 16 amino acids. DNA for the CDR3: TGTGCCAGTAGTATCAGGGTGGCGGGCAGCACCGGGGAGCTGTTTTTT. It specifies CASSIRVAGSTGELFF.

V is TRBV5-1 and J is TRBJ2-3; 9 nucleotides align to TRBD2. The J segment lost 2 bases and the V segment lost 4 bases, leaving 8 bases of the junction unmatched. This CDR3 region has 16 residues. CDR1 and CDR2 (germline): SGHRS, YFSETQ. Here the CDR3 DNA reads TGCGCCAGCAGCATCTCCGGGACTAGCTTCACAGATACGCAGTATTTT. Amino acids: CASSISGTSFTDTQYF.

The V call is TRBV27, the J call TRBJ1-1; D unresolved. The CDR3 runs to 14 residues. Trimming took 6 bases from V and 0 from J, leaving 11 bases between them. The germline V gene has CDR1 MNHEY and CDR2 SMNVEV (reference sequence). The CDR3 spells CASRMTALNTEAFF. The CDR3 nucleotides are TGTGCCAGCAGGATGACGGCTTTGAACACTGAAGCTTTCTTT.

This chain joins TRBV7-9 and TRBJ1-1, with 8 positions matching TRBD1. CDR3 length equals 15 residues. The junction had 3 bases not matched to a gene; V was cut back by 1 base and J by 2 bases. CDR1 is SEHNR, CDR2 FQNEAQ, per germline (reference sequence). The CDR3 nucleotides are TGTGCCAGCAGCTTAGGCGGACAGGGAAACACTGAAGCTTTCTTT. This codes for CASSLGGQGNTEAFF.

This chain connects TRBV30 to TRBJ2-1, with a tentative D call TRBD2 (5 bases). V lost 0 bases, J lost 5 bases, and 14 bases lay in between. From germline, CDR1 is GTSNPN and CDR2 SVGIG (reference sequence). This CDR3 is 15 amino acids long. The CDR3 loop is CAWSVGIASDNEQFF. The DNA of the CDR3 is TGTGCCTGGAGTGTAGGAATAGCGTCGGACAATGAGCAGTTCTTC.

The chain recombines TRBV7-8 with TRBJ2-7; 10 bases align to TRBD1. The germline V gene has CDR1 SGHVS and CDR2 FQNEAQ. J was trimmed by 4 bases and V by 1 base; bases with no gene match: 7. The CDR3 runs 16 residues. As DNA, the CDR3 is TGTGCCAGCAGCTTAGATCCCCGACAGGGGGCTTACGAGCAGTACTTC. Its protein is CASSLDPRQGAYEQYF.

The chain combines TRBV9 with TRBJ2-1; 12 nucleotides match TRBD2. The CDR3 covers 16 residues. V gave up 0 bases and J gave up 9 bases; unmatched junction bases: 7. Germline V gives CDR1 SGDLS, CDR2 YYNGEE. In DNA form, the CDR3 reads TGTGCCAGCAGCGTAGGCCCTAGCGGGAGGGCTAGTGAGCAGTTCTTC. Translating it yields CASSVGPSGRASEQFF.

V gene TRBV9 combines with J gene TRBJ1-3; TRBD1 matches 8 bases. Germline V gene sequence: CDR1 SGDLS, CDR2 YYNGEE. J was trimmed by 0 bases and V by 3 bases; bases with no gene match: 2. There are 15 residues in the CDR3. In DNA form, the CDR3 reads TGTGCCAGCAGCGCCCAGGGGGCCTCTGGAAACACCATATATTTT. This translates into CASSAQGASGNTIYF.

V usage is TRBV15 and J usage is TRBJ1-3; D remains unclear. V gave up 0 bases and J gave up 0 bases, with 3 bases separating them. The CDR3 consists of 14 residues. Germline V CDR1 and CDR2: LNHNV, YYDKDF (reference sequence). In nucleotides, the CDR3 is TGTGCCACCAGCAGAGACAGCTCTGGAAACACCATATATTTT. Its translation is CATSRDSSGNTIYF. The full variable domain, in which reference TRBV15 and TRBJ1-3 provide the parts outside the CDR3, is DAMVIQNPRYQVTQFGKPVTLSCSQTLNHNVMYWYQQKSSQAPKLLFHYYDKDFNNEADTPDNFQSRRPNTSFCFLDIRSPGLGDTAMYLCATSRDSSGNTIYFGEGSWLTVV.

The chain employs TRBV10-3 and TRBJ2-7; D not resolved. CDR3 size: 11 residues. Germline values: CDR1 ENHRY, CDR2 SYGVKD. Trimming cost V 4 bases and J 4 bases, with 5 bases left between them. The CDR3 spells CAISVEYEQYF. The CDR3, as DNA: TGTGCCATCAGTGTAGAGTACGAGCAGTACTTC.

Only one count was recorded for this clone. The CDR3 here is CASSLQGLNTEAFF. The DNA for the CDR3 is TGTGCCAGCAGCTTGCAGGGGCTGAACACTGAAGCTTTCTTT. This chain connects TRBV7-9 to TRBJ1-1, with D maybe TRBD1 (6 bases). The V end was cut by 3 bases, the J end by 0 bases, with 8 bases between. The germline CDR1 and CDR2 sequences are SEHNR and FQNEAQ (reference sequence). This CDR3 has 14 residues.

As DNA, the CDR3 is TGTGCCAGCAGCTTGTCGAGCGGGGGAGGGGATACGCAGTATTTT. This encodes CASSLSSGGGDTQYF. V gene TRBV5-6 combines with J gene TRBJ2-3; 8 bases are shared with TRBD2. V lost 1 base to trimming and J lost 6 bases; unmatched junction nucleotides: 7. The length of the CDR3 is 15 residues. Germline values: CDR1 SGHDT, CDR2 YYEEEE. The whole variable domain, filled in from reference TRBV5-6 and TRBJ2-3, reads DAGVTQSPTHLIKTRGQQVTLRCSPKSGHDTVSWYQQALGQGPQFIFQYYEEEERQRGNFPDRFSGHQFPNYSSELNVNALLLGDSALYLCASSLSSGGGDTQYFGPGTRLTVL.